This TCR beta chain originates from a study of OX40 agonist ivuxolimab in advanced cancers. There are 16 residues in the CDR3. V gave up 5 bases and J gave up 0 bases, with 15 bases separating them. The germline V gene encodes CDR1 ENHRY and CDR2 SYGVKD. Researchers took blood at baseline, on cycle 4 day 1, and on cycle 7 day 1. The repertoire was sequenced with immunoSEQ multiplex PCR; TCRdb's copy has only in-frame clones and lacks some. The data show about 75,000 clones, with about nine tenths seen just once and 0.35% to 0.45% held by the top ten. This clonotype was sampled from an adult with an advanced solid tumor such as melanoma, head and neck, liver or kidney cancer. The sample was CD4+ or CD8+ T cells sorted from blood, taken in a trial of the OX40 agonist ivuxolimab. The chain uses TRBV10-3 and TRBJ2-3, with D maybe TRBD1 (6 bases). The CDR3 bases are TGTGCCATCAGTATGTTACAGGGATCTAGCACAGATACGCAGTATTTT. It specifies CAISMLQGSSTDTQYF.